Each of the 25 T cell receptor beta chains below was sequenced from the same sample in a study of OX40 agonist ivuxolimab in advanced cancers. Libraries were prepared by immunoSEQ multiplex PCR; TCRdb keeps only in-frame clonotypes and omits some of them. The sample lists 45,000 to 50,000 clones, 89% occurring once. The sample here was CD4+ or CD8+ T cells sorted from blood, taken in a trial of the OX40 agonist ivuxolimab. Source of these receptors: an adult with an advanced solid tumor such as melanoma, head and neck, liver or kidney cancer.

This clone has only one observation. The chain is built from TRBV19 and TRBJ2-1, with a tentative D call TRBD2 (5 bases). V was trimmed by 5 bases and J by 0 bases, leaving 8 bases between them. The germline V gene encodes CDR1 LNHDA and CDR2 SQIVND (reference sequence). This CDR3 spans 14 amino acids. In DNA, the CDR3 is TGTGCCAGTAGTTCGGGGAGCTCCTACAATGAGCAGTTCTTC. This gives the protein CASSSGSSYNEQFF.

This chain connects TRBV7-9 to TRBJ1-5; D is possibly TRBD1 (5 bases). Looked up from germline, CDR1 is SEHNR and CDR2 is FQNEAQ (reference sequence). V gave up 5 bases and J gave up 5 bases, with 10 bases separating them. The CDR3 totals 13 residues. The CDR3 DNA follows: TGTGCCAGCAGCGGGGACTTGGATCAGCCCCAGCATTTT. Residues: CASSGDLDQPQHF.

V and J are TRBV19 and TRBJ2-1, with no clear D. The CDR3 sequence is 14 residues long. The germline CDR1 and CDR2 sequences are LNHDA and SQIVND (reference sequence). Between the trimmed V and J ends, which lost 6 bases and 0 bases, there was a span of 9 bases. CDR3 sequence: CASSGPSSYNEQFF. CDR3 sequence (DNA): TGTGCCAGTAGCGGACCTAGCTCCTACAATGAGCAGTTCTTC.

The chain carries TRBV28 and TRBJ2-7; 12 nucleotides agree with TRBD2. The V gene's germline CDR1 is MDHEN and CDR2 SYDVKM. V shed 4 bases and J 4 bases; nucleotides not matched to a gene: 8. This CDR3 has 16 residues. This chain's CDR3 is CASSSPGLAGLYEQYF. For the CDR3, the DNA is TGTGCCAGCAGTTCGCCCGGACTAGCGGGATTGTACGAGCAGTACTTC.

The chain carries TRBV27 and TRBJ2-1; 9 bases map to TRBD2. With V trimmed by 4 bases and J by 10 bases, 2 bases remained unmatched. Germline CDR1 and CDR2: MNHEY and SMNVEV (reference sequence). The CDR3 covers 12 residues. CDR3 region: CASSYSGGEQFF. In nucleotides, the CDR3 is TGTGCCAGCAGTTATAGCGGGGGCGAGCAGTTCTTC.

The V and J genes are TRBV19 and TRBJ2-7, with 12 nucleotides matching TRBD2. The germline V gene has CDR1 LNHDA and CDR2 SQIVND (reference sequence). V lost 5 bases and J lost 5; bases outside the gene matches: 7. The length of the CDR3 is 15 residues. In DNA, the CDR3 is TGTGCCAGTAGTCGGACTAGCGGGAACGCTAACGAGCAGTACTTC. Its translation: CASSRTSGNANEQYF.

J is TRBJ1-5 and V is TRBV19; no clear D. The CDR3 is 17 residues long. Looked up from germline, CDR1 is LNHDA and CDR2 is SQIVND (reference sequence). Between the trimmed V and J ends, which lost 2 bases and 1 base, there was a span of 15 bases. CDR3 bases: TGTGCCAGTAGTATATTTTCGGGGAGGGAAAGCAATCAGCCCCAGCATTTT. Its protein product is CASSIFSGRESNQPQHF.

CDR3 DNA sequence: TGTGCCAGCAGCGTAGCAGCGGGGTCTTACAATGAGCAGTTCTTC. Amino acids: CASSVAAGSYNEQFF. The chain employs TRBV9 and TRBJ2-1; 7 bases line up with TRBD2. The V gene end was trimmed by 0 bases and the J gene end by 4 bases; junction bases not matched to a gene: 4. CDR3 length: 15 amino acids. CDR1 and CDR2 from the germline V gene are SGDLS and YYNGEE.

The gene calls are TRBV7-6 and TRBJ2-5; D call uncertain. Germline V gene data show CDR1 as SGHVS and CDR2 as FNYEAQ. The V and J ends lost 3 bases and 5 bases respectively, with 4 bases between them. The CDR3 length is 11 residues. This chain's CDR3 is CASSFRETQYF. The CDR3 nucleotides read TGTGCCAGCAGCTTTAGGGAGACCCAGTACTTC.

The CDR3 DNA reads TGTGCCAGCAGCTTAGGGGTAACGGCCTACGAGCAGTACTTC. Its translation is CASSLGVTAYEQYF. The chain has TRBV7-8 and TRBJ2-7; unclear D gene. The V end was cut by 1 base, the J end by 2 bases, with 9 bases between. This CDR3 has 14 amino acids. CDR1 is SGHVS and CDR2 is FQNEAQ in the germline V gene.

The gene calls are TRBV5-1 and TRBJ2-7; possibly TRBD1 for D (6 bases). V lost 0 bases and J 4 bases, leaving 8 bases between the germline ends. CDR3 length equals 13 residues. Germline-derived CDR1 and CDR2 are SGHRS and YFSETQ. The CDR3 region has the DNA TGCGCCAGCAGCTTGGCCGGGACATACGAGCAGTACTTC. Residues: CASSLAGTYEQYF. The whole variable domain, filled in from reference TRBV5-1 and TRBJ2-7, reads KAGVTQTPRYLIKTRGQQVTLSCSPISGHRSVSWYQQTPGQGLQFLFEYFSETQRNKGNFPGRFSGRQFSNSRSEMNVSTLELGDSALYLCASSLAGTYEQYFGPGTRLTVT.

This clone was seen a handful of times. This CDR3 reads CASSALGAGMSYNEQFF. CDR3 nucleotide sequence: TGTGCCAGCAGCGCCCTGGGAGCGGGTATGTCCTACAATGAGCAGTTCTTC. The chain couples TRBV11-1 to TRBJ2-1; D might be TRBD2 (6 bases). Germline CDR1 SGHAT, CDR2 FQDESV (reference sequence). With 5 bases removed from V and 1 base from J, the gap between germline ends came to 18 bases. CDR3 size: 17 residues.

This clone was recorded a few times. The V and J genes are TRBV9 and TRBJ1-1; D gene unclear. V was shortened by 4 bases and J by 3 bases, with 19 bases between the two germline ends. Germline assignment: CDR1 SGDLS and CDR2 YYNGEE. There are 16 residues in the CDR3. The CDR3 loop is CASSPSETTADTEAFF. The CDR3 DNA reads TGTGCCAGCAGCCCTTCTGAGACGACCGCGGACACTGAAGCTTTCTTT. The full variable domain, completed using reference TRBV9 and TRBJ1-1, is DSGVTQTPKHLITATGQRVTLRCSPRSGDLSVYWYQQSLDQGLQFLIQYYNGEERAKGNILERFSAQQFPDLHSELNLSSLELGDSALYFCASSPSETTADTEAFFGQGTRLTVV.

This sequence joins TRBV9 and TRBJ2-1; D is perhaps TRBD1 (5 bases). Germline CDR1 SGDLS, CDR2 YYNGEE. CDR3 length equals 16 residues. V was shortened by 7 bases and J by 6 bases, with 23 bases between the two germline ends. This CDR3 is CASGWTTGDLGNEQFF. Here the CDR3 DNA reads TGTGCCAGCGGATGGACAACCGGTGACCTTGGCAATGAGCAGTTCTTC.

The chain uses TRBV4-3 and TRBJ2-7; D possibly corresponds to TRBD1 (6 bases). There are 14 residues in the CDR3. Germline-derived CDR1 and CDR2 are LGHNA and YSLEER. The V and J ends lost 0 bases and 0 bases respectively, with 6 bases between them. The CDR3 spells CASSQDRGSYEQYF. CDR3 coding DNA: TGCGCCAGCAGCCAAGACAGGGGCTCCTACGAGCAGTACTTC.

The chain joins TRBV19 to TRBJ2-5; 9 bases agree with TRBD2. Trimming cost V 10 bases and J 5 bases; bases outside gene matches: 8. The CDR3 is 13 residues long. CDR1 is LNHDA and CDR2 is SQIVND in the germline V gene (reference sequence). CDR3 DNA: TGTGCCACTTGCGGGGGGGCCGAGGAGACCCAGTACTTC. Amino acids: CATCGGAEETQYF.

This chain links TRBV4-1 with TRBJ1-6; D gene ambiguous. CDR1 and CDR2 from the germline V gene are MGHRA and YSYEKL. Deletions cut 0 bases from V and 7 bases from J, with 10 bases between. CDR3 length: 15 residues. The CDR3 loop is CASSQDGSRNSPLHF. The DNA of the CDR3 is TGCGCCAGCAGCCAAGACGGGTCTCGAAATTCACCCCTCCACTTT.

The rearrangement uses TRBV5-4 and TRBJ2-7; tentatively, D is TRBD2 (5 bases). The ends were cut back, 0 bases at V and 3 bases at J, with 10 bases in the middle. Per the germline V gene, CDR1 is SGHNT and CDR2 is YYREEE (reference sequence). This CDR3 has 14 residues. The chain's CDR3 is CASSLAEGFYEQYF. The CDR3 region has the DNA TGTGCCAGCAGCTTGGCTGAGGGTTTCTACGAGCAGTACTTC. Full variable domain (outside the CDR3, taken from reference TRBV5-4 and TRBJ2-7): ETGVTQSPTHLIKTRGQQVTLRCSSQSGHNTVSWYQQALGQGPQFIFQYYREEENGRGNFPPRFSGLQFPNYSSELNVNALELDDSALYLCASSLAEGFYEQYFGPGTRLTVT.

The J gene is TRBJ2-2, the V gene TRBV7-3; no clear D. Trimming removed 3 bases from V and 8 bases from J, with 10 bases in between. Germline CDR1 is SGHTA and CDR2 is FQGTGA. This CDR3 spans 13 amino acids. CDR3 protein: CASSLTGSGELFF. The CDR3, as DNA: TGTGCCAGCAGCTTGACCGGCTCAGGGGAGCTGTTTTTT.

Notes on this clone: This CDR3 fails to terminate in the conserved phenylalanine or tryptophan, so it likely reflects a read error. This chain uses TRBV7-9 with TRBJ1-2; tentative D call: TRBD1 (5 bases). CDR1 and CDR2 (germline): SEHNR, FQNEAQ (reference sequence). This CDR3 region has 13 residues. V lost 5 bases, J lost 3 bases, and 10 bases lay in between. The CDR3 here is CASSHQGHYGYTL. As DNA, the CDR3 is TGTGCCAGCAGCCACCAGGGTCACTATGGCTACACCCTC.

This rearrangement joins TRBV2 to TRBJ1-1, with TRBD1 matching over 7 bases. J lost 4 bases, V lost 8 bases, and 7 bases had no gene match. The germline CDR1 and CDR2 sequences are SNHLY and FYNNEI. The CDR3 covers 13 residues. CDR3 protein: CASRLSGGTEAFF. Here the CDR3 DNA reads TGTGCCAGCCGTTTGTCAGGGGGCACTGAAGCTTTCTTT.

This chain links TRBV27 with TRBJ1-4; D might be TRBD1 (5 bases). Germline V lookup: CDR1 MNHEY, CDR2 SMNVEV (reference sequence). Trimming removed 8 bases from V and 4 bases from J, with 11 bases in between. This CDR3 is 13 amino acids long. DNA of the CDR3: TGTGCCAGCGGTTGGGACGTTAATGAAAAACTGTTTTTT. Its protein product is CASGWDVNEKLFF.

This clone was counted a few times. The chain uses TRBV4-3 and TRBJ2-3; D ambiguous. V lost 0 bases and J lost 0, with 10 bases in between. CDR3 length: 16 residues. Germline V gives CDR1 LGHNA, CDR2 YSLEER. CDR3 amino acids: CASSQDVGRSTDTQYF. CDR3 sequence (DNA): TGCGCCAGCAGCCAAGATGTCGGCAGAAGCACAGATACGCAGTATTTT.

The chain combines TRBV27 with TRBJ2-7, with D perhaps matching TRBD2 (5 bases). The CDR3 extends over 16 amino acids. The germline V and J ends were trimmed by 3 bases and 1 base, with 16 bases remaining between them. Germline V gene lookup returns CDR1 MNHEY and CDR2 SMNVEV (reference sequence). This chain's CDR3 is CASSLRAVVGSYEQYF. The CDR3 coding sequence is TGTGCCAGCAGTTTGCGAGCGGTGGTGGGTTCCTACGAGCAGTACTTC.

The J gene is TRBJ1-1, the V gene TRBV11-2; D uncertain. The CDR3 loop spans 14 amino acids. The germline CDR1 and CDR2 sequences are SGHAT and FQNNGV. The ends were cut back, 1 base at V and 2 bases at J, with 8 bases in the middle. The CDR3 DNA is TGTGCCAGCAGCTTAGTAGGCTCCAACACTGAAGCTTTCTTT. It encodes CASSLVGSNTEAFF.